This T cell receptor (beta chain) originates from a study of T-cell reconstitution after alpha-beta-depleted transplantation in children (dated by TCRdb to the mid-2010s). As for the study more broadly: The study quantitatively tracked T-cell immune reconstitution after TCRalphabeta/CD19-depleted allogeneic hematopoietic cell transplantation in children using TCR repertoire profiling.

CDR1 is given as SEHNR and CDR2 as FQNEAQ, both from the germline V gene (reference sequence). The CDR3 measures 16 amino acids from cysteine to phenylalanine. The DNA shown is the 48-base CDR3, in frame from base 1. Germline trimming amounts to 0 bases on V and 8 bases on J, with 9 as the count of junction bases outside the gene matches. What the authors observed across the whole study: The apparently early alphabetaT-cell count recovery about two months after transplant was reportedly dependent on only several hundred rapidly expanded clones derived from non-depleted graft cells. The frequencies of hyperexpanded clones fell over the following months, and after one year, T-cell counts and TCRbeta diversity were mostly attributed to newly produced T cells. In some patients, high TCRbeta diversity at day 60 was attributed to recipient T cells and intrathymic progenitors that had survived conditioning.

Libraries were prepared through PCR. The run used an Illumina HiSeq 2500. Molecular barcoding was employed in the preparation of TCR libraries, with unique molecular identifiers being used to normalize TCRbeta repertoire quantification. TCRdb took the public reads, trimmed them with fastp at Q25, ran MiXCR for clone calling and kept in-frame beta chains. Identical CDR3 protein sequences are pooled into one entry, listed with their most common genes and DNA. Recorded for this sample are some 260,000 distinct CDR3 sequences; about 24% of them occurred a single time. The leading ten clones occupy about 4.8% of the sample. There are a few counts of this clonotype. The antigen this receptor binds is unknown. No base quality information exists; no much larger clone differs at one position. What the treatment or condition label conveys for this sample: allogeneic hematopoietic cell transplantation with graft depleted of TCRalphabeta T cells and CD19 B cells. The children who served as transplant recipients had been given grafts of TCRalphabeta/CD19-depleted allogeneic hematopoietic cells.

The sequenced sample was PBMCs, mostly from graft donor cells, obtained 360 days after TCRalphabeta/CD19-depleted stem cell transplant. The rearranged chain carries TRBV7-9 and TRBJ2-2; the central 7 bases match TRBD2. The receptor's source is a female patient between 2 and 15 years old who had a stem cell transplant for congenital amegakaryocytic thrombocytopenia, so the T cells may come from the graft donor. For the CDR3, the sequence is CASSLALAVSTGELFF. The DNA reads TGTGCCAGCAGCTTAGCCCTAGCGGTATCTACTGGGGAGCTGTTTTTT. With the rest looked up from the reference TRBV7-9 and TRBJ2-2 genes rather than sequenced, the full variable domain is DTGVSQNPRHKITKRGQNVTFRCDPISEHNRLYWYRQTLGQGPEFLTYFQNEAQLEKSRLLSDRFSAERPKGSFSTLEIQRTEQGDSAMYLCASSLALAVSTGELFFGEGSRLTVL.